This T cell receptor beta chain is from a study of OX40 agonist ivuxolimab in advanced cancers. About the study: Patients' therapy was ivuxolimab, an antibody that acts as an agonist of OX40 (CD134). Patients treated during dose escalation were battling hepatocellular carcinoma, melanoma, renal cell or head and neck cancer.

Findings and caveats of the study: Clones of CD4+ and CD8+ blood T cells grew by week 6 at doses of 0.1 to 3.0 mg/kg. CD8+ T cells (on average) carried more expanded clones than CD4+ T cells.

With regard to this clone: The antigen remains unidentified.

The data were produced by immunoSEQ multiplex PCR, yet TCRdb's version contains in-frame clones alone and is incomplete. The sample lists 65,000 or so clones, around 85% occurring once. Germline loops: CDR1 LNHDA, CDR2 SQIVND (reference sequence). This CDR3 has 14 residues. Trimming left V 3 bases short and J 4 bases short, with 9 bases between. The chain recombines TRBV19 with TRBJ1-4; D gene uncertain. The source material was CD4+ or CD8+ T cells sorted from blood, sampled in a trial of the OX40 agonist ivuxolimab. The TCR comes from an adult with an advanced solid tumor such as melanoma, head and neck, liver or kidney cancer. In DNA, the CDR3 is TGTGCCAGTAGTATCTCGGCAGATAATGAAAAACTGTTTTTT. Protein sequence: CASSISADNEKLFF.